This T cell receptor beta chain appears in the sequencing data of a study of radiation and T cells in renal cell carcinoma. At the level of the study: Nephrectomy followed 15 Gy stereotactic body radiation by 4 weeks.

This CDR3 region has 15 residues. Study conclusions and caveats: Without pretreatment biopsies, baseline tumor clonotype presence was undetermined.

Data came from immunoSEQ multiplex PCR; TCRdb stores just in-frame clones and leaves some out. This sample has 70,000 to 95,000 clones, with approximately 83% found just once. The time point is: baseline pretreatment blood. Treatment given: 15 Gy SBRT to primary tumor, nephrectomy 4 weeks later. This renal cell carcinoma was of the clear cell type. A word on this clone: Its antigen is unknown.

This specimen was blood, taken from a patient whose treatment included radiotherapy and nephrectomy. The clonotype was recovered from a man aged 55 to 69 with renal cell carcinoma. V usage is TRBV21-1 and J usage is TRBJ2-7; TRBD2, as called in the table, went unchecked against the DNA. TRBV21-1 is a pseudogene. CDR3 sequence (DNA): TGTGCCAGCAGCAAGACGGGAGCGGGACGCTACGAGCAGTACTTC. Its translation is CASSKTGAGRYEQYF.